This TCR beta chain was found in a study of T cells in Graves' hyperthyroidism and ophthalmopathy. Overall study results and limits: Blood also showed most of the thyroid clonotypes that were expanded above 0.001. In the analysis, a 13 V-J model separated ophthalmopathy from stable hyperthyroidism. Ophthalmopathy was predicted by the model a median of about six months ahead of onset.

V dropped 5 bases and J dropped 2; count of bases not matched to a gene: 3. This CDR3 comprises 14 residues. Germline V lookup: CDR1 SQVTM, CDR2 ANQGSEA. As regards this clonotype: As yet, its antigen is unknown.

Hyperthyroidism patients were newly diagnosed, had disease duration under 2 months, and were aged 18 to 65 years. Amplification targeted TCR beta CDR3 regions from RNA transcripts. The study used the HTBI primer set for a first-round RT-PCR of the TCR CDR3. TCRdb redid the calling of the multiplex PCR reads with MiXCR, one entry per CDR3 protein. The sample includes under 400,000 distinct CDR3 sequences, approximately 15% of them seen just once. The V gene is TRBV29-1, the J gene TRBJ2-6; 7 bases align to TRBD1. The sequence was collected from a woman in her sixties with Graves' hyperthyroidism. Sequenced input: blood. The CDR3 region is CSVSDRAGANVLTF. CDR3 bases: TGCAGCGTTTCCGACAGGGCTGGGGCCAACGTCCTGACTTTC. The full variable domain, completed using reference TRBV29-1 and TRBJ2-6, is SAVISQKPSRDICQRGTSLTIQCQVDSQVTMMFWYRQQPGQSLTLIATANQGSEATYESGFVIDKFPISRPNLTFSTLTVSNMSPEDSSIYLCSVSDRAGANVLTFGAGSRLTVL.